The sequence of this TCR beta chain was determined in a study of T-cell reconstitution after alpha-beta-depleted transplantation in children. The authors prepared the TCRbeta library with unique molecular identifiers. TCRdb re-called the PCR reads through MiXCR, storing one row per CDR3 protein. The table includes some 75,000 distinct CDR3 sequences, around 6.6% detected once. Many counts were recorded for this clonotype. The CDR3 is 15 residues long. The V gene's germline CDR1 is SGHKS and CDR2 YYEKEE (reference sequence). Unmatched junction bases numbered 7, after V lost 5 bases and J lost 1 base. The material sequenced was PBMCs from the stem cell graft donor, taken from the stem cell graft. The chain carries TRBV5-5 and TRBJ1-2, with TRBD1 matching 8 bases. This TCR derives from a human donor who donated a stem cell graft to a child with acute lymphoblastic leukemia. CDR3 sequence: CASRLHRGDNYGYTF. In DNA form, the CDR3 reads TGTGCCAGCAGACTCCACAGGGGGGATAACTATGGCTACACCTTC.